This TCR beta chain was sequenced for a study of blood T cells in healthy people across ages. V was shortened by 7 bases and J by 4 bases, with 20 bases between the two germline ends. The CDR3 runs 15 residues. Looked up from germline, CDR1 is LGHDT and CDR2 is YNNKEL (reference sequence). A second about 6 to 11 cycle PCR used barcoded and J-beta primers. Each cDNA molecule received a tag from a template-switch adaptor that had 12 random nucleotides. Using its own MiXCR run on the 5' RACE reads, TCRdb lists one record per CDR3 protein. This table holds 1.5 million to 2 million distinct CDR3 sequences, around 35% found once.

The source of this sequence is a woman in her thirties in good health. This chain joins TRBV3-1 and TRBJ2-7; D might be TRBD1 (6 bases). Sequencing used blood. CDR3 coding DNA: TGTGCCAGCACCCCTCGGGCAGGGGATGCTTACGAGCAGTACTTC. Translation gives CASTPRAGDAYEQYF.